This TCR beta chain was identified during a study of blood T cell repertoires in COVID-19. CDR1 and CDR2 from the germline V gene are LNHNV and YYDKDF (reference sequence). CDR3 size: 13 residues. Trimming pared 1 base from V and 6 bases from J, leaving 7 bases between. Measured with immunoSEQ multiplex PCR; TCRdb has only the in-frame clones, and not every one. The profile shows fewer than 300,000 clones, roughly 90% of them singletons. Sequencing was carried out using peripheral blood. The rearrangement joins TRBV15 to TRBJ2-1; D not certain. The receptor comes from a man between 60 and 75 years old who had recovered from COVID-19. The CDR3 DNA reads TGTGCCACCAGCAGAGCGTTAGCCAATGAGCAGTTCTTC. Protein: CATSRALANEQFF. The full variable domain, completed using reference TRBV15 and TRBJ2-1, is DAMVIQNPRYQVTQFGKPVTLSCSQTLNHNVMYWYQQKSSQAPKLLFHYYDKDFNNEADTPDNFQSRRPNTSFCFLDIRSPGLGDTAMYLCATSRALANEQFFGPGTRLTVL.